This T cell receptor (beta chain) is from a study of shared clonotypes between healthy human individuals. Loaded into unsorted PBMC replicate PCRs was about 310 ng DNA, tens of thousands of T cell genomes. Assay: immunoSEQ multiplex PCR; the TCRdb copy retains only in-frame clones and omits some. The sample lists fewer than 600,000 clones, more than 70% occurring once. Note on this clone: Antigen specificity is unknown.

Donors were Caucasian adults residing in Nashville, Tennessee, USA. Findings and limits, study-wide: Only blood underwent sampling, and tissue repertoires likely differ.

CDR3 length equals 13 residues. Germline CDR1 and CDR2: SQVTM and ANQGSEA. Losses at the gene ends were 4 bases for V and 5 bases for J; bases not matched to a gene: 3. The rearrangement joins TRBV29-1 to TRBJ2-1; TRBD1 aligns across 9 bases. The sequence was collected from a woman aged 40-49 years in good health. Some clones in this sample may be carry-over from other donors' samples. Sequences were obtained from PBMCs. The CDR3 DNA reads TGCAGCGTTGCGACAGGGGGGGACAATGAGCAGTTCTTC. This gives the protein CSVATGGDNEQFF.